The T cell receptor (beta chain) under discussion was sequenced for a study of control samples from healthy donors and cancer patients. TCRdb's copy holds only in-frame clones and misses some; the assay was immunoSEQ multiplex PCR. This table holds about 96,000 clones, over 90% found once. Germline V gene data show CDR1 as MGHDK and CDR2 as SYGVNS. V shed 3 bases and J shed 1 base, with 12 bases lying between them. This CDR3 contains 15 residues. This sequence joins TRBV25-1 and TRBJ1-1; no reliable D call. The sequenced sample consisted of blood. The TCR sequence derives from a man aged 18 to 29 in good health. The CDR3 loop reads CASSERSNSNTEAFF. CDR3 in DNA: TGTGCCAGCAGTGAGAGGTCAAACTCGAACACTGAAGCTTTCTTT. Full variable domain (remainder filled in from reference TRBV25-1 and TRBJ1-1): EADIYQTPRYLVIGTGKKITLECSQTMGHDKMYWYQQDPGMELHLIHYSYGVNSTEKGDLSSESTVSRIRTEHFPLTLESARPSHTSQYLCASSERSNSNTEAFFGQGTRLTVV.